Presented here are 32 T cell receptor beta chains from one specimen sequenced in a study of cytotoxic CD8 clonotypes in ibrutinib-treated CLL. Profiling relied on immunoSEQ multiplex PCR, and the TCRdb table lists in-frame clones only, not all of them. The sample lists about 120,000 clones; roughly 57% were seen once. The sequenced sample was PBMCs, obtained after 24 months of ibrutinib treatment. The receptors were gathered from a human donor with chronic lymphocytic leukemia.

The rearrangement links TRBV28 to TRBJ1-1; no clear D gene. This CDR3 is 14 amino acids long. V lost 3 bases and J 2 bases, leaving 10 bases between the germline ends. Germline V gives CDR1 MDHEN, CDR2 SYDVKM. The chain's CDR3 is CASSFGVRNTEAFF. For the CDR3, the DNA is TGTGCCAGCAGTTTTGGGGTTCGTAACACTGAAGCTTTCTTT.

This chain connects TRBV5-1 to TRBJ2-3; possibly TRBD1 for D (5 bases). The CDR3 runs to 14 residues. Germline V gives CDR1 SGHRS, CDR2 YFSETQ. Between the trimmed V and J ends, which lost 7 bases and 2 bases, there was a span of 14 bases. The CDR3 DNA reads as TGCGCCAGCGGGGCAGGCGATAACACAGATACGCAGTATTTT. Its translation is CASGAGDNTDTQYF. Filled out from reference TRBV5-1 and TRBJ2-3, the complete variable domain reads KAGVTQTPRYLIKTRGQQVTLSCSPISGHRSVSWYQQTPGQGLQFLFEYFSETQRNKGNFPGRFSGRQFSNSRSEMNVSTLELGDSALYLCASGAGDNTDTQYFGPGTRLTVL.

This chain uses TRBV28 with TRBJ1-6; TRBD1 matches at 8 bases. CDR3 size: 15 residues. The ends lost 10 bases at V and 5 bases at J; junction bases unmatched: 10. Per the germline V gene, CDR1 is MDHEN and CDR2 is SYDVKM. CDR3 protein: CATRPGQGNNSPLHF. The CDR3 bases are TGTGCCACCCGTCCCGGACAGGGAAATAATTCACCCCTCCACTTT.

This clone was detected only a few times. The genes are TRBV4-2 and TRBJ2-1; D is unclear. Trimming took 0 bases from V and 10 from J, leaving 16 bases between them. Germline loops: CDR1 LGHNA, CDR2 YNFKEQ. This CDR3 spans 15 amino acids. CDR3 protein: CASSQEPGPSTEQFF. CDR3 nucleotides: TGTGCCAGCAGCCAAGAGCCGGGCCCCAGTACCGAGCAGTTCTTC.

This chain connects TRBV7-9 to TRBJ1-2; 8 bases are shared with TRBD1. V dropped 7 bases and J dropped 8; count of bases not matched to a gene: 6. Germline V lookup: CDR1 SEHNR, CDR2 FQNEAQ (reference sequence). The CDR3 is 12 amino acids. The CDR3 DNA reads as TGTGCCAGCACCGGACAGGGCAAAGGCTACACCTTC. Translating it yields CASTGQGKGYTF.

The rearrangement links TRBV25-1 to TRBJ1-1, with 9 bases lining up with TRBD1. Germline loops: CDR1 MGHDK, CDR2 SYGVNS. The trim removed 4 bases at V and 3 bases at J, leaving 3 bases unmatched. The CDR3 runs 14 residues. CDR3 sequence reads: CASSAGTGYTEAFF. For the CDR3, the DNA is TGTGCCAGCAGTGCAGGGACAGGGTACACTGAAGCTTTCTTT.

This clone was seen only a few times. V gene TRBV7-7 combines with J gene TRBJ2-2; weak D call: TRBD2 (5 bases). CDR3 size: 14 residues. The germline gives CDR1 SSHAT, CDR2 FNYEAQ (reference sequence). V was clipped by 6 bases and J by 5 bases, with 13 bases between them. This CDR3 reads CASRLGSGTGELFF. The CDR3 coding sequence is TGTGCCAGCAGACTAGGCTCGGGGACCGGGGAGCTGTTTTTT.

The J gene is TRBJ2-3, the V gene TRBV7-3; 13 bases fit TRBD2. J was trimmed by 2 bases and V by 5 bases; bases with no gene match: 4. CDR1 and CDR2 from the germline V gene are SGHTA and FQGTGA. CDR3 length: 16 amino acids. The chain's CDR3 is CASSPGLAGITDTQYF. CDR3 bases: TGTGCCAGCAGCCCGGGACTAGCGGGGATCACAGATACGCAGTATTTT.

The CDR3 coding sequence is TGTGCCAGCGGAGACGGATACACTGAAGCTTTCTTT. This gives the protein CASGDGYTEAFF. The rearrangement uses TRBV9 and TRBJ1-1, with D hard to call. V shed 7 bases and J shed 3 bases, with 10 bases lying between them. The germline V gene has CDR1 SGDLS and CDR2 YYNGEE. The CDR3 length is 12 residues.

This sequence joins TRBV6-6 and TRBJ2-7; TRBD1 agrees at 7 bases. V trimming: 5 bases; J trimming: 5 bases; junction bases outside the gene matches: 3. Per the germline V gene, CDR1 is MNHNY and CDR2 is SVGAGI (reference sequence). This CDR3 comprises 12 residues. The CDR3 spells CASSPDRDEQYF. The CDR3 DNA is TGTGCCAGCAGTCCAGACAGGGACGAGCAGTACTTC.

The V call is TRBV10-2, the J call TRBJ2-6; D tentatively reads TRBD1 or TRBD2 (5 bases each). V lost 7 bases and J lost 2, with 9 bases in between. The length of the CDR3 is 14 residues. Germline CDR1 WSHSY, CDR2 SAAADI. The DNA for the CDR3 is TGCGCCAGCAAAGTGGGACCTGGGGCCAACGTCCTGACTTTC. Translating it yields CASKVGPGANVLTF.

This chain uses TRBV5-1 with TRBJ2-5; perhaps TRBD1 as D (6 bases). V was cut by 0 bases and J by 4 bases, with 10 bases left in between. Germline CDR1 reads SGHRS; CDR2 reads YFSETQ. CDR3 length: 14 amino acids. This chain's CDR3 is CASSLGTAVETQYF. The CDR3 bases are TGCGCCAGCAGCTTGGGGACAGCCGTAGAGACCCAGTACTTC. The full variable domain, completed using reference TRBV5-1 and TRBJ2-5, is KAGVTQTPRYLIKTRGQQVTLSCSPISGHRSVSWYQQTPGQGLQFLFEYFSETQRNKGNFPGRFSGRQFSNSRSEMNVSTLELGDSALYLCASSLGTAVETQYFGPGTRLLVL.

V usage is TRBV28 and J usage is TRBJ1-1, with D maybe TRBD1 (5 bases). The length of the CDR3 is 14 residues. Germline CDR1 and CDR2: MDHEN and SYDVKM. The V end lost 5 bases, the J end lost 5 bases, and 15 bases lay between the germline ends. The CDR3 nucleotides read TGTGCCAGCAGTACCCCGGGGGGAGGGACTGAAGCTTTCTTT. It encodes CASSTPGGGTEAFF.

This clone was seen more than once but under ten times. The rearrangement joins TRBV2 to TRBJ2-2; 11 nucleotides agree with TRBD2. V was pared by 4 bases and J by 5 bases, with 3 bases of the junction left unmatched. Germline-derived CDR1 and CDR2 are SNHLY and FYNNEI. CDR3 size: 15 residues. CDR3 sequence (DNA): TGTGCCAGCAGTGCGATAGCGGGGGGGACCGGGGAGCTGTTTTTT. It codes for CASSAIAGGTGELFF.

On this clone itself: An end of the junction differs from the germline gene, which may be a read error. The chain recombines TRBV5-1 with TRBJ1-2; D is undetermined. From germline, CDR1 is SGHRS and CDR2 YFSETQ. This CDR3 has 13 amino acids. CDR3 DNA: TGCGCCAGCAGCTTGGCTTGGGAAACCGGGCCGATCTTC. Translated, it gives CASSLAWETGPIF. The full variable domain, with the rest looked up from reference TRBV5-1 and TRBJ1-2, is KAGVTQTPRYLIKTRGQQVTLSCSPISGHRSVSWYQQTPGQGLQFLFEYFSETQRNKGNFPGRFSGRQFSNSRSEMNVSTLELGDSALYLCASSLAWETGPIFGSGTRLTVV.

The V and J genes are TRBV7-2 and TRBJ1-6; tentative D call: TRBD1 (5 bases). This CDR3 is built from 15 residues. In germline, CDR1 is SGHTA, CDR2 FQGNSA. V was pared by 2 bases and J by 2 bases, with 7 bases between. The CDR3 is CASSLQGPYNSPLHF. CDR3 sequence (DNA): TGTGCCAGCAGCTTACAGGGACCCTATAATTCACCCCTCCACTTT.

The chain combines TRBV27 with TRBJ2-5; a possible D gene is TRBD2 (6 bases). CDR3 length equals 15 residues. Germline V gene sequence: CDR1 MNHEY, CDR2 SMNVEV (reference sequence). With 5 bases removed from V and 5 bases from J, the gap between germline ends came to 18 bases. The CDR3 here is CASSRGKGMGETQYF. In nucleotides, the CDR3 is TGTGCCAGCAGTCGCGGGAAGGGCATGGGGGAGACCCAGTACTTC.

The chain couples TRBV11-2 to TRBJ2-7, with D possibly being TRBD1 or TRBD2 (5 bases each). The germline V gene has CDR1 SGHAT and CDR2 FQNNGV. The length of the CDR3 is 14 residues. The V gene lost 4 bases and the J gene lost 3 bases, with 13 bases spanning the gap. The CDR3 DNA reads TGTGCCAGCAGCTCCCGGGACGGGGTCTACGAGCAGTACTTC. It specifies CASSSRDGVYEQYF.

Of note for this clone: The sample carries other DNA sequences with the same CDR3. V gene TRBV7-8 combines with J gene TRBJ2-5; 7 nucleotides match TRBD1. This CDR3 is 13 amino acids long. The V gene end was trimmed by 1 base and the J gene end by 5 bases; junction bases not matched to a gene: 1. CDR1 is SGHVS, CDR2 FQNEAQ, per germline. CDR3 residues: CASSLDRGETQYF. The CDR3 DNA reads as TGTGCCAGCAGCTTAGACAGGGGCGAGACCCAGTACTTC.

The V and J genes are TRBV5-1 and TRBJ2-2; 9 bases are shared with TRBD2. CDR3 length: 17 residues. The V segment lost 0 bases and the J segment 0 bases; nucleotides outside the gene matches: 3. The germline V gene has CDR1 SGHRS and CDR2 YFSETQ. DNA of the CDR3: TGCGCCAGCAGCTTGGCCCTAGCGGGGACGAACACCGGGGAGCTGTTTTTT. This sequence encodes CASSLALAGTNTGELFF.

The rearrangement links TRBV18 to TRBJ2-7, with 9 bases matching TRBD2. Germline CDR1 is KGHSH and CDR2 is LQKENI. The CDR3 is 15 residues long. V gave up 3 bases and J gave up 5 bases; unmatched junction bases: 8. The CDR3 here is CASSPQAGGGDEQYF. CDR3 bases: TGTGCCAGCTCACCGCAAGCTGGCGGGGGGGACGAGCAGTACTTC.

The chain carries TRBV18 and TRBJ1-5; D remains unclear. Germline CDR1 reads KGHSH; CDR2 reads LQKENI. V lost 3 bases, J lost 6 bases, and 9 bases lay in between. CDR3 length: 13 residues. Here the CDR3 reads CASSPPGTQPQHF. The CDR3 nucleotides are TGTGCCAGCTCACCTCCGGGAACTCAGCCCCAGCATTTT.

In its sample, this clone was seen once. The genes are TRBV5-6 and TRBJ2-7; D remains ambiguous. There are 14 residues in the CDR3. Germline CDR1 SGHDT, CDR2 YYEEEE. V was clipped by 1 base and J by 11 bases, with 19 bases between them. The CDR3 spells CASSLSEDVGKEYF. The CDR3 DNA is TGTGCCAGCAGCTTGAGTGAGGATGTGGGGAAGGAGTACTTC.

V is TRBV13 and J is TRBJ2-1; D gene uncertain. V was shortened by 5 bases and J by 5 bases, with 7 bases between the two germline ends. This CDR3 is built from 12 residues. CDR1 is PRHDT, CDR2 FYEKMQ, per germline (reference sequence). The DNA for the CDR3 is TGTGCCAGCAGCCTTCGGGACAATGAGCAGTTCTTC. This sequence encodes CASSLRDNEQFF.

V usage is TRBV7-2 and J usage is TRBJ2-5; TRBD1 aligns across 7 bases. Germline V gene lookup returns CDR1 SGHTA and CDR2 FQGNSA. V was pared by 5 bases and J by 4 bases, with 4 bases of the junction left unmatched. The CDR3 has 13 residues. This CDR3 is CASSPYRGETQYF. In DNA form, the CDR3 reads TGTGCCAGCAGCCCGTACAGGGGAGAGACCCAGTACTTC.

The chain couples TRBV4-2 to TRBJ2-7, with D perhaps TRBD2 (6 bases). V was trimmed by 0 bases and J by 0 bases, leaving 18 bases between them. Germline loops: CDR1 LGHNA, CDR2 YNFKEQ. This CDR3 has 18 amino acids. CDR3 coding DNA: TGTGCCAGCAGCCAAGATTTAGAGCGGGTTTTGAGCTCCTACGAGCAGTACTTC. Translation gives CASSQDLERVLSSYEQYF.

This clone was seen a few times. CDR3 sequence reads: CASSLGAGTVEQYF. Written as DNA, the CDR3 is TGTGCCAGCAGCTTAGGGGCCGGGACGGTTGAGCAGTACTTC. This rearrangement joins TRBV7-9 to TRBJ2-7, with D perhaps given as TRBD1 or TRBD2 (5 bases each). The V end lost 1 base, the J end lost 7 bases, and 14 bases lay between the germline ends. CDR3 size: 14 residues. From germline, CDR1 is SEHNR and CDR2 FQNEAQ (reference sequence).

The rearrangement joins TRBV28 to TRBJ2-3; 12 bases line up with TRBD2. The V gene end was trimmed by 5 bases and the J gene end by 6 bases; junction bases not matched to a gene: 6. Per germline, CDR1 MDHEN and CDR2 SYDVKM. The CDR3 extends over 15 amino acids. The CDR3, as DNA: TGTGCCAGCAGTGGAAGACTAGCGGGGGACGATACGCAGTATTTT. Translated: CASSGRLAGDDTQYF.

This rearrangement joins TRBV15 to TRBJ2-7; TRBD2 might be the D (5 bases). This CDR3 comprises 16 residues. CDR1 and CDR2 (germline): LNHNV, YYDKDF (reference sequence). V dropped 4 bases and J dropped 2 bases, with 18 bases sitting between them. In nucleotides, the CDR3 is TGTGCCACCAGCACCCACGTCGAGGGCGTTCCCTACGAGCAGTACTTC. It yields the protein CATSTHVEGVPYEQYF.

The chain combines TRBV7-2 with TRBJ2-7; D is uncertain. Germline V gene lookup returns CDR1 SGHTA and CDR2 FQGNSA. This CDR3 is built from 14 residues. V was clipped by 2 bases and J by 0 bases, with 8 bases between them. In DNA form, the CDR3 reads TGTGCCAGCAGCTTAAGTCGAAGCTCCTACGAGCAGTACTTC. Protein product: CASSLSRSSYEQYF.

The chain's CDR3 is CASSYLAGKDGYTF. CDR3 nucleotides: TGTGCCAGCAGTTACTTGGCAGGCAAGGACGGCTACACCTTC. The rearrangement joins TRBV6-6 to TRBJ1-2, with D hard to call. Trimming removed 1 base from V and 8 bases from J, with 14 bases in between. This CDR3 is 14 amino acids long. Per the germline V gene, CDR1 is MNHNY and CDR2 is SVGAGI (reference sequence).

The chain combines TRBV30 with TRBJ2-1, with D uncertain. The CDR3 runs 13 residues. Deletions cut 1 base from V and 13 bases from J, with 17 bases between. Looked up from germline, CDR1 is GTSNPN and CDR2 is SVGIG (reference sequence). The CDR3 reads CAWSGYTNSRQFF. CDR3 nucleotide sequence: TGTGCCTGGAGTGGGTACACGAACAGCCGTCAGTTCTTC.